The entry below describes one TCR beta chain. The authors' processing: Nucleated cell counts were estimated from reference gene primer amplification. Generated by immunoSEQ multiplex PCR, the TCRdb table keeps only in-frame clones and is missing some. Clone size and V and J calls were adopted from that table, with D and trimming inferred from the DNA. This table has under 500,000 clones, roughly 91% appearing once. These data belong to a study of blood T cell repertoires in COVID-19. At the level of the study: The origin of the acute and convalescent COVID-19 samples was the United States, Italy and Spain. PBMCs, B-cell-depleted T cells, or T cells were the source of the cDNA or gDNA that made up the material.

From germline, CDR1 is LNHDA and CDR2 SQIVND (reference sequence). Trimming removed 3 bases at V and 4 bases at J, with 12 bases between. The CDR3 extends over 14 amino acids. The sequenced sample was peripheral blood. This rearrangement joins TRBV19 to TRBJ1-2, with a weak D call TRBD1 (5 bases). This clonotype was sampled from a woman aged 30 to 39 with acute or convalescent COVID-19. CDR3 amino acids: CASSMGGEFYGYTF. The CDR3 region has the DNA TGTGCCAGTAGTATGGGGGGGGAGTTCTATGGCTACACCTTC.